This entry describes one T cell receptor (beta chain). This clonotype is medium-sized (0.01 to 0.1%). The antigen it recognizes is unknown. Base-call qualities are not available, and no considerably larger clone is one nucleotide away. TCR cDNA was synthesized by 5'RACE template switching, which introduced a universal primer site and unique molecular identifiers. Priming of cDNA synthesis was performed from both the TCR alpha and TCR beta constant segments. Library amplification used two PCR steps, and the second PCR step added sample barcodes and sequencing adapters. Sequencing of the libraries was done on either Illumina HiSeq 2500 (2x100 bp) or NovaSeq (2x150 bp). In the source study's methods: Demultiplexing of reads and collapsing into UMI consensus sequences were performed with MIGEC, and V(D)J alignment was carried out with MiXCR. Using edgeR on replicate PBMC samples, clonotypes were called vaccine-responding if FDR was below 0.01 and the log2 fold change was above 5 up to day 15. Bulk clonotypes were assigned CD4 or CD8 identity according to which sequenced CD4 or CD8 repertoire held them at higher abundance. TCRdb took the public reads, trimmed them with fastp at Q25, ran MiXCR for clone calling and kept in-frame beta chains. Entries are consolidated by CDR3 protein sequence, retaining the most common genes and DNA. For this entry, the V and J calls and clone size follow TCRdb and not the study's own pipeline. Present in this sample are roughly 62,000 distinct CDR3 sequences, about 6.6% of which were seen just once. The top ten clonotypes cover roughly two fifths of the sample.

This specimen's treatment or condition label, per the study, means: live attenuated yellow fever vaccine strain. PBMCs were isolated from peripheral blood using a standard Ficoll-Paque protocol. Dynabeads CD4 and CD8 positive selection kits were used to isolate the CD4 and CD8 T-cell fractions. TriZol was used to extract RNA from bulk PBMCs, CD4 and CD8 fractions, and dextramer-positive and dextramer-negative fractions. V loses 2 bases of germline sequence and J loses 4 bases, and the interval between the two ends is 17 bases. Inclusive of the bounding cysteine and phenylalanine, the CDR3 is 16 residues long. The kept DNA is CDR3 alone, 48 bases in frame from the first base. The germline V gene sets CDR1 to SGHTA and CDR2 to FQGNSA. The sample comes from a study of T cells after yellow fever vaccination (dated by TCRdb to the late 2010s). Study-wide context: The SMART-Seq v4 Ultra Low Input RNA kit was used to prepare libraries from fractions with low cell numbers. To follow T-cell clones before and after primary and booster YFV17D yellow fever vaccination, bulk TCR alpha and beta repertoires were sequenced over time. Two healthy male donors, one aged 18 to 29 and one aged 30 to 40 years, made up the cohort. Blood was drawn at multiple timepoints before and after primary and secondary immunization, with bulk PBMC replicates and cell subsets isolated.

Broad study findings and their caveats: A small fraction of clonotypes showed up in both the CD4 and CD8 compartments, probably as a result of convergent recombination. Computational filtering was required because FACS-sorted repertoires could contain abundant contaminating clonotypes from the bulk population. Most clones expanded after primary vaccination (roughly 96% of CD4 and 70% to 90% of CD8) were re-detected after the booster, suggesting that broad memory maintenance occurred. The secondary T-cell response was weaker than the primary response but faster, peaking on day 5 instead of day 15. Because the study included only two donors, the extent to which the findings can be generalized is limited.

The sequences come from CD8+ T cells sorted from PBMCs, collected on the day of the first yellow fever vaccination. The chain is made from TRBV7-2 and TRBJ2-5, with the D gene too uncertain to name. The clonotype originates from a man between 18 and 29 years old who received the YFV17D yellow fever vaccine. The DNA sequence is given as TGTGCCAGCAGCTTATGGGATACTGGCCCCCTAGAGACCCAGTACTTC. This is translated as CASSLWDTGPLETQYF.